The 9 T cell receptor beta chains given below trace back to one sample, sequenced in a study of control samples from healthy donors and cancer patients. Produced via immunoSEQ multiplex PCR; TCRdb's table is partial and in-frame only. The top ten hold over 9.5% of the sample, which has 90,000 to 100,000 clones, about four fifths seen once. The source material was blood. Source of these receptors: a woman aged 30 to 39 in good health.

This chain uses TRBV6-4 with TRBJ2-3; possible D gene TRBD2, 6 bases. Germline-derived CDR1 and CDR2 are MRHNA and SNTAGT. There are 13 residues in the CDR3. The V end was cut by 4 bases, the J end by 3 bases, with 8 bases between. Here the CDR3 reads CASSGRETDTQYF. In nucleotides, the CDR3 is TGTGCCAGCAGTGGCCGGGAGACAGATACGCAGTATTTT.

Turning to this clone: One junction end does not reproduce the germline sequence, and a read error may be involved. The gene calls are TRBV28 and TRBJ1-2; 8 bases map to TRBD1. Looked up from germline, CDR1 is MDHEN and CDR2 is SYDVKM. There are 12 residues in the CDR3. The CDR3 protein is CASSSPVTGAAF. The DNA for the CDR3 is TGTGCCAGCAGTTCGCCGGTGACAGGGGCGGCTTTC.

The rearrangement uses TRBV7-2 and TRBJ1-2, with 11 bases aligning to TRBD1. Germline trimming cut 2 bases from V and 7 bases from J; bases unmatched to any gene: 6. The V gene's germline CDR1 is SGHTA and CDR2 FQGNSA. This CDR3 is 15 amino acids long. This CDR3 reads CASSLRPGQGGGYTF. In DNA form, the CDR3 reads TGTGCCAGCAGCTTAAGACCGGGACAGGGGGGTGGCTACACCTTC.

The chain combines TRBV6-6 with TRBJ2-1; D is unresolved. This CDR3 is 15 amino acids long. V was cut by 4 bases and J by 1 base, with 11 bases left in between. Germline V gene data show CDR1 as MNHNY and CDR2 as SVGAGI (reference sequence). The CDR3 DNA sequence: TGTGCCAGCAGTTCGGACGGCCAATCCTACAATGAGCAGTTCTTC. Translating gives CASSSDGQSYNEQFF.

The rearrangement links TRBV10-1 to TRBJ2-7, with 7 nucleotides matching TRBD1. The germline V gene has CDR1 WNHNN and CDR2 SYGVQD (reference sequence). This CDR3 is 15 amino acids long. The V gene end was trimmed by 3 bases and the J gene end by 0 bases; junction bases not matched to a gene: 5. DNA for the CDR3: TGCGCCAGCAGTGAAGAGACAGGGAGCTCCTACGAGCAGTACTTC. It is translated as CASSEETGSSYEQYF.

J is TRBJ2-1 and V is TRBV9; D might be TRBD2 (6 bases). The CDR3 extends over 13 amino acids. Germline V gives CDR1 SGDLS, CDR2 YYNGEE. Trimming cost V 5 bases and J 7 bases, with 13 bases left between them. The CDR3 DNA sequence: TGTGCCAGCAGTTTGGCGGGGTGGAATGAGCAGTTCTTC. Translating it yields CASSLAGWNEQFF.

This clone has only a few counts. The J gene is TRBJ2-7, the V gene TRBV30, with a possible D match to TRBD1 (5 bases). The CDR3 runs to 12 residues. The V end lost 4 bases, the J end lost 3 bases, and 10 bases lay between the germline ends. CDR1 is GTSNPN, CDR2 SVGIG, per germline (reference sequence). The chain's CDR3 is CAWKAGNYEQYF. In DNA, the CDR3 is TGTGCCTGGAAGGCAGGGAACTACGAGCAGTACTTC.

This chain links TRBV9 with TRBJ1-6; the D gene is possibly TRBD1 (6 bases). Germline-derived CDR1 and CDR2 are SGDLS and YYNGEE. The CDR3 contains 15 residues. The germline V and J ends were trimmed by 4 bases and 4 bases, with 12 bases remaining between them. CDR3 DNA sequence: TGTGCCAGCAGCATCTCGGGACAATATAATTCACCCCTCCACTTT. Amino acids: CASSISGQYNSPLHF.

The V gene is TRBV6-1, the J gene TRBJ2-7; D uncertain. V shed 0 bases and J shed 5 bases, with 2 bases lying between them. The CDR3 loop spans 11 amino acids. Germline V gene data show CDR1 as MNHNS and CDR2 as SASEGT. The CDR3 reads CASSEADEQYF. In DNA, the CDR3 is TGTGCCAGCAGTGAAGCTGACGAGCAGTACTTC.